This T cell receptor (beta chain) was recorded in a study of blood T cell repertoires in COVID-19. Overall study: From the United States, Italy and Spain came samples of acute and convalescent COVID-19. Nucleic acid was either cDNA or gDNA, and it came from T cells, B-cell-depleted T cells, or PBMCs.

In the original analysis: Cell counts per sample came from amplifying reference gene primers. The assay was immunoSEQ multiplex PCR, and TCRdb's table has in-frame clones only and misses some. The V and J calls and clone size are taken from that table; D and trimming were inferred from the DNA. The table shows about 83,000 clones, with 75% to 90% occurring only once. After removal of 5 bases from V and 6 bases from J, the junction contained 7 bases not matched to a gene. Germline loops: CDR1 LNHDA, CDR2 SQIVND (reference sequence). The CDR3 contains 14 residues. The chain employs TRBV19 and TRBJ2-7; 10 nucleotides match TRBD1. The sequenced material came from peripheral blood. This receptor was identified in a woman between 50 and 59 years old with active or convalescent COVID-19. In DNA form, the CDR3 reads TGTGCCAGTAGTGTCGGGACAGGGGTAAGCGAGCAGTACTTC. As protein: CASSVGTGVSEQYF.